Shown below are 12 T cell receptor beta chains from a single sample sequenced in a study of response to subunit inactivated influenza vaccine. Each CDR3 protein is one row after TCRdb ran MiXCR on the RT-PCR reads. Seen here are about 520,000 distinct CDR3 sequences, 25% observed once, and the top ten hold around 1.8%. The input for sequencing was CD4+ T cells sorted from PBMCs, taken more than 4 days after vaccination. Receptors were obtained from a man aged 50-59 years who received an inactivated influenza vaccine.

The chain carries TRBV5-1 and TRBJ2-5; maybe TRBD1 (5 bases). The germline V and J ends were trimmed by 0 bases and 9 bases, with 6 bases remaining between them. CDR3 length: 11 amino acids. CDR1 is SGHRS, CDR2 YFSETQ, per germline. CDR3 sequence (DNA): TGCGCCAGCAGCTTGGAGGGGTCCCAGTACTTC. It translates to CASSLEGSQYF.

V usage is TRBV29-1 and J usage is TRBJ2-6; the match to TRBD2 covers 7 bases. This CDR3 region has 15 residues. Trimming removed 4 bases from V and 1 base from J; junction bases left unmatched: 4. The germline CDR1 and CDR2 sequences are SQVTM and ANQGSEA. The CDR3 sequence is CSVGEGPSGANVLTF. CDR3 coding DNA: TGCAGCGTTGGGGAGGGTCCTTCTGGGGCCAACGTCCTGACTTTC.

In DNA, the CDR3 is TGTGCCAGCAAAGGACTAGCGGGAGTTTCTACCGGGGAGCTGTTTTTT. Its translation: CASKGLAGVSTGELFF. The rearrangement links TRBV6-1 to TRBJ2-2, with 13 positions matching TRBD2. Germline lookup yields CDR1 MNHNS and CDR2 SASEGT. This CDR3 spans 16 amino acids. V was clipped by 7 bases and J by 5 bases; unmatched bases: 7.

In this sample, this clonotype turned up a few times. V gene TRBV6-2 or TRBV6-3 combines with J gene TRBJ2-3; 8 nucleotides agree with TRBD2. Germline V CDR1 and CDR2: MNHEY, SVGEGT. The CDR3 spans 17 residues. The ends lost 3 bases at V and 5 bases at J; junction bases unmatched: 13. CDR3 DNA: TGTGCCAGCAGTTATTCTGTCGGGGGGGCGCACCAAGATACGCAGTATTTT. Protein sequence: CASSYSVGGAHQDTQYF.

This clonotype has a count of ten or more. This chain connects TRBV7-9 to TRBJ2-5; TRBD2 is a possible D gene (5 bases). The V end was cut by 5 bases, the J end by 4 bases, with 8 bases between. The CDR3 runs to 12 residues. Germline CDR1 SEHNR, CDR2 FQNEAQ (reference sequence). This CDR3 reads CASSQEGETQYF. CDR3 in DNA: TGTGCCAGCAGCCAAGAGGGAGAGACCCAGTACTTC.

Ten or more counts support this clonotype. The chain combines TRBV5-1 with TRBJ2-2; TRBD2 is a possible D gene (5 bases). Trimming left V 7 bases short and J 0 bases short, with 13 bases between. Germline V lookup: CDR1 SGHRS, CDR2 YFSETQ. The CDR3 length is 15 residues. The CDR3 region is CASHEGVSNTGELFF. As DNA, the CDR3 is TGCGCCAGCCACGAGGGTGTTTCGAACACCGGGGAGCTGTTTTTT.

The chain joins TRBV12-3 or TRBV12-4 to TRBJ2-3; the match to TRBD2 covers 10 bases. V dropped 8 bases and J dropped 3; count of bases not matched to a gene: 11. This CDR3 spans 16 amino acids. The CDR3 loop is CASGRTSGSPTDTQYF. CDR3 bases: TGTGCCAGCGGGCGGACTAGCGGCTCTCCGACAGATACGCAGTATTTT.

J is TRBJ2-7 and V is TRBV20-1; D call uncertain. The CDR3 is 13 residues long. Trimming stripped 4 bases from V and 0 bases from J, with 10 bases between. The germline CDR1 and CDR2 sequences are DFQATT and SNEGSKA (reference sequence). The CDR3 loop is CSAILPDSYEQYF. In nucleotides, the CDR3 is TGCAGTGCTATTTTACCGGACTCCTACGAGCAGTACTTC.

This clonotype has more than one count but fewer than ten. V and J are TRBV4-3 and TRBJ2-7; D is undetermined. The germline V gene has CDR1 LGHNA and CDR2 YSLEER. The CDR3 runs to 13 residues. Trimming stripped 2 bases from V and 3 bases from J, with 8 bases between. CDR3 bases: TGCGCCAGCAGCCAATGGGTGGGCTACGAGCAGTACTTC. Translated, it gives CASSQWVGYEQYF.

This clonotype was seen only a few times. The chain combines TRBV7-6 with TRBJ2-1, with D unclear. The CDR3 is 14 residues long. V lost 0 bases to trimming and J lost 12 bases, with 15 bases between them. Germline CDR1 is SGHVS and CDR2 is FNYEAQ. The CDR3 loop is CASSLASVRGGQFF. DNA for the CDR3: TGTGCCAGCAGCTTAGCGTCCGTGAGAGGCGGGCAGTTCTTC. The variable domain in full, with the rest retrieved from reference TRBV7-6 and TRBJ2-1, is GAGVSQSPRYKVTKRGQDVALRCDPISGHVSLYWYRQALGQGPEFLTYFNYEAQQDKSGLPNDRFSAERPEGSISTLTIQRTEQRDSAMYRCASSLASVRGGQFFGPGTRLTVL.

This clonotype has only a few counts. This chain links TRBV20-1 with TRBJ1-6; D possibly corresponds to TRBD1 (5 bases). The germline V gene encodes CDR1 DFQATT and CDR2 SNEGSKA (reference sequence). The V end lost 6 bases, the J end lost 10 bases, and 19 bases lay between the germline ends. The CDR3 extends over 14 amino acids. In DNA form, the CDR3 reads TGCAGTGCCCACTCCCAAGGTCAGGGCTCACCCCTCCACTTT. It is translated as CSAHSQGQGSPLHF.

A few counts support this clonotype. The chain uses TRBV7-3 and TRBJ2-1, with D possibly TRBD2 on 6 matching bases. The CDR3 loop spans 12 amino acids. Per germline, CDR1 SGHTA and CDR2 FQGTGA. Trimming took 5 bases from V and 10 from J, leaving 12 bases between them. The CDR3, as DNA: TGTGCCAGCAGCCTAAGACTAGGGGAGCAGTTCTTC. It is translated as CASSLRLGEQFF.